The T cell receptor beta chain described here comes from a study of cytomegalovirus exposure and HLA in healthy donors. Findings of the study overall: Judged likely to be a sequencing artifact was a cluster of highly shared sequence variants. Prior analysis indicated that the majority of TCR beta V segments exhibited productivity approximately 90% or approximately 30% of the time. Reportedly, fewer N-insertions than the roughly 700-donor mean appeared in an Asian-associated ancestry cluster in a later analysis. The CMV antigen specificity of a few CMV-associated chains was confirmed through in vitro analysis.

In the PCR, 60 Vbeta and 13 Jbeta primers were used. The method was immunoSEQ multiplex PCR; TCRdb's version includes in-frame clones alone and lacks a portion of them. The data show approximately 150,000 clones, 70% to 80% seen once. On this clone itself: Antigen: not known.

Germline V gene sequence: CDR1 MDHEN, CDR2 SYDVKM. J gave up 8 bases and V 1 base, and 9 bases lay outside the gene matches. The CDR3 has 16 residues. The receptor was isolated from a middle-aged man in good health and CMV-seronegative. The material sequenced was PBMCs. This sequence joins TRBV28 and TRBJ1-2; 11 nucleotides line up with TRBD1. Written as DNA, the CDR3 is TGTGCCAGCAGTTTATTAGGGGGACAGGGGGAAGGGGGCTACACCTTC. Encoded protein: CASSLLGGQGEGGYTF.